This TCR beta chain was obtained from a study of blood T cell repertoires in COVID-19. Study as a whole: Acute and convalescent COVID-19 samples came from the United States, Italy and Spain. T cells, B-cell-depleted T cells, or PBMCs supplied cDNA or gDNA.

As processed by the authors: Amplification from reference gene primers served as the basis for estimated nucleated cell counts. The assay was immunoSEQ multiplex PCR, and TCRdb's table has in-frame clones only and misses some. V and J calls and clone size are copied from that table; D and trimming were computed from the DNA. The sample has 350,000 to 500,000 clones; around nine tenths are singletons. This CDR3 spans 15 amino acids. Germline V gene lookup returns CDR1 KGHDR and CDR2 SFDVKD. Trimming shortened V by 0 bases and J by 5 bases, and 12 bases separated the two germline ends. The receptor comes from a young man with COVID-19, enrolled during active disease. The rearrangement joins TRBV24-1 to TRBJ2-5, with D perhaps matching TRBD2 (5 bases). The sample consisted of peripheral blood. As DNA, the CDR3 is TGTGCCACCAGTGATTTGGAGAGGGCTCGGGAGACCCAGTACTTC. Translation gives CATSDLERARETQYF.